A single sample gave rise to the 26 T cell receptor beta chains below, sequenced in a study of post-analysis software for immune sequencing data. Researchers reported that TCR beta cDNA libraries carried unique molecular identifiers. TCRdb passed the PCR reads through MiXCR, listing each CDR3 protein once. The profile shows about 200,000 distinct CDR3 sequences, roughly 30% of them singletons. Study results and caveats: Compared with controls, patients had more of 4 to 6 TRBV segments, including TRBV5-6, TRBV5-1 and TRBV20-1.

Their target antigens are unknown. The specimen was blood. The receptors stem from a girl under 18 with multiple sclerosis.

With regard to this clonotype: This could be a read error, since a much larger clone is one nucleotide away. This sequence joins TRBV5-1 and TRBJ2-7, with D perhaps matching TRBD2 (6 bases). This CDR3 has 13 amino acids. The germline gives CDR1 SGHRS, CDR2 YFSETQ. CDR3 in DNA: TGCGCCTGCAGCTTGGACGGGGGAGGCGAGCAGTACTTC. This codes for CACSLDGGGEQYF.

At least ten counts were recorded for this clonotype. The chain links TRBV20-1 to TRBJ2-1, with TRBD2 identical over 8 bases. Trimming took 1 base from V and 7 from J; bases not matched to a gene: 9. Germline loops: CDR1 DFQATT, CDR2 SNEGSKA (reference sequence). The CDR3 runs to 15 residues. This chain's CDR3 is CSARGPPSGGNEQFF. CDR3 sequence (DNA): TGCAGTGCTAGAGGACCGCCGAGCGGGGGTAATGAGCAGTTCTTC.

J is TRBJ2-7 and V is TRBV5-4; D may be TRBD1 or TRBD2 (5 bases each). Germline CDR1 SGHNT, CDR2 YYREEE (reference sequence). V lost 3 bases and J 6 bases, leaving 16 bases between the germline ends. The CDR3 has 14 residues. This CDR3 is CASSWDGRGVEQYF. CDR3 nucleotides: TGTGCCAGCAGCTGGGACGGAAGAGGCGTCGAGCAGTACTTC.

This clonotype was observed a few times. The CDR3 nucleotides are TGTGCCAGCTCACCAGGGACTAGGGATTATGAGCAGTTCTTC. Encoded protein: CASSPGTRDYEQFF. The chain uses TRBV18 and TRBJ2-1; 8 bases align to TRBD2. V dropped 2 bases and J dropped 8; count of bases not matched to a gene: 5. Germline-derived CDR1 and CDR2 are KGHSH and LQKENI. The CDR3 runs to 14 residues.

This clonotype was seen ten or more times. J is TRBJ2-1 and V is TRBV5-1; 9 positions match TRBD2. Germline loops: CDR1 SGHRS, CDR2 YFSETQ. The V gene end was trimmed by 5 bases and the J gene end by 0 bases; junction bases not matched to a gene: 6. The CDR3 is 16 amino acids. CDR3 sequence: CASRRTSDASYNEQFF. CDR3 nucleotides: TGCGCCAGCAGACGGACTAGCGACGCCTCCTACAATGAGCAGTTCTTC.

This clonotype was seen ten or more times. The chain uses TRBV15 and TRBJ2-1, with D uncertain. Trimming cost V 1 base and J 0 bases, with 7 bases left between them. Germline CDR1 LNHNV, CDR2 YYDKDF (reference sequence). The CDR3 extends over 15 amino acids. The CDR3 coding sequence is TGTGCCACCAGCAGAGTTGGAGACTCCTACAATGAGCAGTTCTTC. Protein product: CATSRVGDSYNEQFF. Together with reference TRBV15 and TRBJ2-1, the CDR3 gives the full variable domain: DAMVIQNPRYQVTQFGKPVTLSCSQTLNHNVMYWYQQKSSQAPKLLFHYYDKDFNNEADTPDNFQSRRPNTSFCFLDIRSPGLGDTAMYLCATSRVGDSYNEQFFGPGTRLTVL.

This clonotype was detected a few times. V and J are TRBV28 and TRBJ2-7; D is perhaps TRBD2 (6 bases). The CDR3 loop spans 16 amino acids. The germline CDR1 and CDR2 sequences are MDHEN and SYDVKM. The V and J ends lost 5 bases and 3 bases respectively, with 20 bases between them. This chain's CDR3 is CASSRQGTSPSYEQYF. The CDR3 region has the DNA TGTGCCAGCAGTCGTCAGGGAACTAGCCCCAGCTACGAGCAGTACTTC.

The J gene is TRBJ1-5, the V gene TRBV7-8; D remains unclear. Germline V gives CDR1 SGHVS, CDR2 FQNEAQ. This CDR3 contains 13 residues. Trimming removed 4 bases at V and 0 bases at J, with 4 bases between. CDR3 protein: CASSSHSNQPQHF. Here the CDR3 DNA reads TGTGCCAGCAGCTCTCATAGCAATCAGCCCCAGCATTTT.

This clonotype has a count of ten or more. J is TRBJ2-7 and V is TRBV28; D ambiguous. The germline V gene encodes CDR1 MDHEN and CDR2 SYDVKM. V gave up 2 bases and J gave up 4 bases, with 9 bases separating them. This CDR3 region has 13 residues. This chain's CDR3 is CASSLAGFYEQYF. The CDR3 nucleotides read TGTGCCAGCAGTTTAGCAGGATTTTACGAGCAGTACTTC.

The genes are TRBV11-2 and TRBJ2-2; possible D gene TRBD1, 6 bases. Trimming pared 2 bases from V and 7 bases from J, leaving 20 bases between. CDR1 is SGHAT and CDR2 is FQNNGV in the germline V gene. CDR3 length equals 17 residues. CDR3 protein: CASSLRPRGQRGGELFF. CDR3 coding DNA: TGTGCCAGCAGCTTAAGACCCAGGGGCCAACGAGGCGGGGAGCTGTTTTTT.

This clonotype was detected a few times. The chain joins TRBV6-2 or TRBV6-3 to TRBJ2-3, with TRBD1 identical over 8 bases. Unmatched junction bases numbered 12, after V lost 6 bases and J lost 1 base. CDR1 is MNHEY, CDR2 SVGEGT, per germline. There are 17 residues in the CDR3. CDR3 sequence reads: CASSTPTGTGRTDTQYF. Written as DNA, the CDR3 is TGTGCCAGCAGCACACCCACGGGGACAGGACGCACAGATACGCAGTATTTT.

V gene TRBV29-1 combines with J gene TRBJ2-1; D not certain. This CDR3 has 13 residues. Trimming pared 4 bases from V and 5 bases from J, leaving 12 bases between. CDR1 is SQVTM and CDR2 is ANQGSEA in the germline V gene. The CDR3 region has the DNA TGCAGCGTTGGGTTGAGTTATCACAATGAGCAGTTCTTC. Translation gives CSVGLSYHNEQFF.

The gene calls are TRBV5-1 and TRBJ2-7; 11 bases align to TRBD2. Per the germline V gene, CDR1 is SGHRS and CDR2 is YFSETQ. Trimming at V came to 3 bases and at J to 0 bases, leaving 5 bases not matched to a gene. This CDR3 is built from 16 residues. The CDR3 coding sequence is TGCGCCAGCAGCTCTAGCGGGAGGCCCCCCTCCTACGAGCAGTACTTC. This encodes CASSSSGRPPSYEQYF.

In regard to this clonotype: The junction does not match germline at one end; this may be a read error. This sequence joins TRBV29-1 and TRBJ2-1; no firm D call. The J call may not be correct, given that the DNA end is closer to TRBJ2-7. Per germline, CDR1 SQVTM and CDR2 ANQGSEA. The CDR3 has 20 residues. DNA for the CDR3: TGCGGCGTTGACGCCTCGTCGGTTGGCCCTAAGCGCTCAAAATACAATGAGCAGTACTTC. Translating gives CGVDASSVGPKRSKYNEQYF.

The chain joins TRBV4-1 to TRBJ1-1; D possibly corresponds to TRBD1 (5 bases). V was cut by 4 bases and J by 4 bases, with 13 bases left in between. The germline V gene encodes CDR1 MGHRA and CDR2 YSYEKL. There are 14 residues in the CDR3. This CDR3 reads CASSPREGGTEAFF. CDR3 nucleotide sequence: TGCGCCAGCAGCCCCAGGGAAGGCGGCACTGAAGCTTTCTTT.

This clonotype has a count of ten or more. The chain is built from TRBV7-2 and TRBJ1-6, with D possibly being TRBD1 (6 bases). CDR1 and CDR2 from the germline V gene are SGHTA and FQGNSA. Trimming took off 3 bases at V and 6 bases at J, with 12 bases between the two ends. CDR3 length: 15 amino acids. The CDR3 nucleotides read TGTGCCAGCAGCTTGGCAGGGGCCGCTAATTCACCCCTCCACTTT. Amino acid sequence: CASSLAGAANSPLHF.

This rearrangement joins TRBV3-1 to TRBJ2-1, with D unresolved. Germline loops: CDR1 LGHDT, CDR2 YNNKEL (reference sequence). The germline V and J ends were trimmed by 0 bases and 9 bases, with 12 bases remaining between them. The CDR3 covers 14 residues. The CDR3 DNA is TGTGCCAGCAGCCAAGAAGCCCGTCTGCCTGAGCAGTTCTTC. It translates to CASSQEARLPEQFF.

A note on this clonotype: The junction differs from germline at one of its ends, possibly a read error. The J gene is TRBJ2-6, the V gene TRBV5-8, with 9 bases that match TRBD1. The CDR3 loop spans 20 amino acids. CDR1 is SGHTS, CDR2 YDEGEE, per germline. The CDR3 sequence: CASSLEHLDRGWSGANVPTF. DNA for the CDR3: TGTGCCAGCAGCTTGGAGCATTTGGACAGGGGATGGTCTGGGGCCAACGTCCCGACTTTC.

This clonotype has only a few counts. A much more abundant neighbour one base away suggests this may be a read error. J is TRBJ2-3 and V is TRBV4-2, with 8 bases matching TRBD2. The CDR3 runs to 16 residues. The V gene's germline CDR1 is LGHNA and CDR2 YNFKEQ. The CDR3 region is CASSQDVAGSTDAQYF. The CDR3 coding sequence is TGTGCCAGCAGCCAAGATGTAGCGGGGAGCACAGATGCGCAGTATTTT.

This clonotype was observed at least ten times. J is TRBJ2-5 and V is TRBV6-1; 12 bases align to TRBD2. In germline, CDR1 is MNHNS, CDR2 SASEGT. The J segment lost 2 bases and the V segment lost 2 bases, leaving 3 bases of the junction unmatched. The CDR3 consists of 16 residues. In DNA form, the CDR3 reads TGTGCCAGCAGTGAACTAGCGGGGGGGATACAAGAGACCCAGTACTTC. It encodes CASSELAGGIQETQYF.

This clonotype was detected many times. The V and J genes are TRBV6-2 or TRBV6-3 and TRBJ2-4, with 10 bases fitting TRBD2. The CDR3 contains 22 residues. Germline CDR1 reads MNHEY; CDR2 reads SVGEGT. The J segment lost 1 base and the V segment lost 5 bases, leaving 23 bases of the junction unmatched. CDR3 DNA sequence: TGTGCCAGCAGTGCCGGGACAGAGAGGACTAGCGGCTACTTCGGGGCCAAAAACATTCAGTACTTC. It is translated as CASSAGTERTSGYFGAKNIQYF.

The V call is TRBV7-9, the J call TRBJ1-2, with TRBD1 matching over 10 bases. CDR3 length: 14 residues. V lost 8 bases to trimming and J lost 6 bases; unmatched junction nucleotides: 9. Germline V gene data show CDR1 as SEHNR and CDR2 as FQNEAQ (reference sequence). CDR3 residues: CASGVAGTGDGYTF. Written as DNA, the CDR3 is TGTGCCAGCGGCGTAGCCGGGACAGGGGATGGCTACACCTTC.

The chain is built from TRBV6-5 and TRBJ1-1; TRBD1 is a possible D gene (5 bases). The length of the CDR3 is 14 residues. Trimming removed 6 bases at V and 5 bases at J, with 16 bases between. The germline CDR1 and CDR2 sequences are MNHEY and SVGAGI. CDR3 DNA: TGTGCCAGCAGGGAGGGGCTGGATGGAACTGAAGCTTTCTTT. Translated: CASREGLDGTEAFF.

A note on this clonotype: This may stem from a read error, because a much larger clone lies one nucleotide away. The rearrangement uses TRBV11-2 and TRBJ2-1, with 9 bases aligning to TRBD2. The germline V gene encodes CDR1 SGHAT and CDR2 FQNNGV. CDR3 length: 15 amino acids. The CDR3, as DNA: TGTACCAGCAGCTTAGTAGCGGGGGCCAACAATGAGCAGTTCTTC. Amino acids: CTSSLVAGANNEQFF. Full variable domain (rest looked up from reference TRBV11-2 and TRBJ2-1): EAGVAQSPRYKIIEKRQSVAFWCNPISGHATLYWYQQILGQGPKLLIQFQNNGVVDDSQLPKDRFSAERLKGVDSTLKIQPAKLEDSAVYLCTSSLVAGANNEQFFGPGTRLTVL.

The chain has TRBV29-1 and TRBJ2-2; 7 bases agree with TRBD1. Germline trimming cut 0 bases from V and 1 base from J; bases unmatched to any gene: 5. The CDR3 loop spans 16 amino acids. The V gene's germline CDR1 is SQVTM and CDR2 ANQGSEA. The CDR3 DNA sequence: TGCAGCGTTGAAGATCCTCGACAGGGGAACACCGGGGAGCTGTTTTTT. It codes for CSVEDPRQGNTGELFF.

This clonotype was picked up many times. The chain employs TRBV12-3 or TRBV12-4 and TRBJ1-2; TRBD1 aligns across 7 bases. Trimming cost V 6 bases and J 6 bases; bases outside gene matches: 7. This CDR3 has 13 amino acids. The CDR3 is CASRKTGDHGYTF. CDR3 nucleotides: TGTGCCAGCAGAAAAACAGGGGATCATGGCTACACCTTC.